The 16 T cell receptor beta chains given below trace back to one sample, sequenced in a study of shared clonotypes between healthy human individuals. Clones were read by immunoSEQ multiplex PCR, and TCRdb kept only the in-frame ones, dropping some. The sample has over 2 million clones, 90% to 95% seen once. Sample: naive CD4+ T cells sorted from blood. Documented subset: CD45RA+ positively selected. These receptors were taken from a man between 18 and 35 years old in good health.

This clone showed up just once. The chain recombines TRBV7-2 with TRBJ1-1; tentative D call: TRBD1 (5 bases). Between the trimmed V and J ends, which lost 3 bases and 1 base, there was a span of 15 bases. Germline values: CDR1 SGHTA, CDR2 FQGNSA. The CDR3 extends over 16 amino acids. The CDR3 region has the DNA TGTGCCAGCAGCTTGATTAAGGGGCTAACGAACACTGAAGCTTTCTTT. Its translation is CASSLIKGLTNTEAFF.

In regard to this clone: The same CDR3 also results from other DNA sequences found in this sample. V is TRBV7-2 and J is TRBJ1-6; the D is unclear. CDR1 is SGHTA and CDR2 is FQGNSA in the germline V gene. Trimming took 5 bases from V and 0 from J, leaving 8 bases between them. The CDR3 extends over 15 amino acids. The CDR3 DNA sequence: TGTGCCAGCAGCCTACAGAGCTCCTATAATTCACCCCTCCACTTT. Encoded protein: CASSLQSSYNSPLHF.

About this clone: This CDR3 is also generated by other DNA sequences in the sample. The V and J genes are TRBV7-2 and TRBJ1-2, with TRBD1 matching 7 bases. J gave up 7 bases and V 5 bases, and 10 bases lay outside the gene matches. The CDR3 is 14 residues long. Per germline, CDR1 SGHTA and CDR2 FQGNSA. The CDR3 DNA sequence: TGTGCCAGCAGCACAGGGGCAGGGGTGGGTGGCTACACCTTC. As protein: CASSTGAGVGGYTF. Supplemented by reference TRBV7-2 and TRBJ1-2, the full variable domain reads GAGVSQSPSNKVTEKGKDVELRCDPISGHTALYWYRQSLGQGLEFLIYFQGNSAPDKSGLPSDRFSAERTGGSVSTLTIQRTQQEDSAVYLCASSTGAGVGGYTFGSGTRLTVV.

The V and J genes are TRBV6-5 and TRBJ2-1; D is perhaps TRBD2 (6 bases). The CDR3 spans 15 residues. Trimming shortened V by 6 bases and J by 6 bases, and 18 bases separated the two germline ends. The germline V gene encodes CDR1 MNHEY and CDR2 SVGAGI. CDR3 coding DNA: TGTGCCAGCAGGGAAAGCGGGTCCCCTAGCAATGAGCAGTTCTTC. Translated, it gives CASRESGSPSNEQFF.

V usage is TRBV5-4 and J usage is TRBJ2-7; 8 nucleotides agree with TRBD1. Germline assignment: CDR1 SGHNT and CDR2 YYREEE (reference sequence). CDR3 length: 13 amino acids. The junction had 9 bases not matched to a gene; V was cut back by 0 bases and J by 13 bases. The CDR3 reads CASSLERQGAHYF. The CDR3 DNA reads as TGTGCCAGCAGCTTGGAGCGGCAGGGGGCGCACTACTTC.

V and J are TRBV27 and TRBJ2-1, with 12 bases fitting TRBD2. This CDR3 comprises 15 residues. Germline values: CDR1 MNHEY, CDR2 SMNVEV (reference sequence). V trimming: 7 bases; J trimming: 8 bases; junction bases outside the gene matches: 9. CDR3 sequence reads: CASTKLAGGPDEQFF. In DNA, the CDR3 is TGTGCCAGCACCAAGCTAGCGGGAGGGCCGGATGAGCAGTTCTTC.

V and J are TRBV10-3 and TRBJ2-1; D is ambiguous. CDR1 and CDR2 (germline): ENHRY, SYGVKD. Trimming removed 3 bases at V and 5 bases at J, with 11 bases between. The CDR3 runs to 14 residues. The CDR3 region has the DNA TGTGCCATCAGTGATATCATACTGCACAATGAGCAGTTCTTC. Its translation: CAISDIILHNEQFF.

The chain links TRBV5-1 to TRBJ2-3, with 8 bases fitting TRBD1. V was clipped by 4 bases and J by 2 bases; unmatched bases: 15. This CDR3 spans 18 amino acids. Per germline, CDR1 SGHRS and CDR2 YFSETQ. The chain's CDR3 is CASSRTEKDRGNTDTQYF. In nucleotides, the CDR3 is TGCGCCAGCAGCCGAACTGAAAAAGACAGGGGAAACACAGATACGCAGTATTTT. The variable domain in full, completed from reference TRBV5-1 and TRBJ2-3, reads KAGVTQTPRYLIKTRGQQVTLSCSPISGHRSVSWYQQTPGQGLQFLFEYFSETQRNKGNFPGRFSGRQFSNSRSEMNVSTLELGDSALYLCASSRTEKDRGNTDTQYFGPGTRLTVL.

About this clone: Other DNA sequences in this sample translate to the same CDR3. The chain couples TRBV5-6 to TRBJ2-3; maybe TRBD2 (5 bases). V lost 0 bases and J 0 bases, leaving 8 bases between the germline ends. The germline V gene has CDR1 SGHDT and CDR2 YYEEEE. CDR3 length equals 15 residues. The CDR3 is CASSLGRTSTDTQYF. CDR3 bases: TGTGCCAGCAGCTTGGGCAGGACTAGCACAGATACGCAGTATTTT.

This clone has just one count. Additional DNA sequences in this sample encode the identical CDR3. This chain links TRBV19 with TRBJ1-1, with 9 bases identical to TRBD1. Losses at the gene ends were 4 bases for V and 0 bases for J; bases not matched to a gene: 3. Germline assignment: CDR1 LNHDA and CDR2 SQIVND (reference sequence). CDR3 size: 15 residues. CDR3 bases: TGTGCCAGTAGTAACAGGGGGCAGGTGAACACTGAAGCTTTCTTT. Protein sequence: CASSNRGQVNTEAFF.

V and J are TRBV11-2 and TRBJ1-1; the D is unclear. The V gene's germline CDR1 is SGHAT and CDR2 FQNNGV. CDR3 length: 13 residues. V was trimmed by 4 bases and J by 5 bases, leaving 11 bases between them. CDR3 coding DNA: TGTGCCAGCAGCTGGGGTATGGGAACTGAAGCTTTCTTT. Its protein is CASSWGMGTEAFF.

This sequence joins TRBV11-2 and TRBJ2-7; the D is unclear. The V end was cut by 5 bases, the J end by 1 base, with 12 bases between. The CDR3 loop spans 14 amino acids. CDR1 is SGHAT and CDR2 is FQNNGV in the germline V gene. The CDR3 DNA reads TGTGCCAGCAGCACACCGGTGGGTTCCTACGAGCAGTACTTC. Its translation is CASSTPVGSYEQYF.

This chain links TRBV6-5 with TRBJ1-6, with D hard to call. This CDR3 is 13 amino acids long. The germline CDR1 and CDR2 sequences are MNHEY and SVGAGI. V was trimmed by 6 bases and J by 10 bases, leaving 13 bases between them. The chain's CDR3 is CASRGDLNSPLHF. CDR3 DNA sequence: TGTGCCAGCAGAGGCGACTTGAACTCACCCCTCCACTTT.

About this clone itself: Other DNA sequences in this sample translate to the same CDR3. V gene TRBV5-1 combines with J gene TRBJ2-1, with 13 positions matching TRBD2. Germline CDR1 SGHRS, CDR2 YFSETQ. This CDR3 has 15 amino acids. V shed 3 bases and J 8 bases; nucleotides not matched to a gene: 5. CDR3 loop: CASSSGLAGIDEQFF. CDR3 sequence (DNA): TGCGCCAGCAGCTCGGGACTAGCGGGAATCGATGAGCAGTTCTTC.

The chain couples TRBV11-2 to TRBJ2-3, with TRBD2 identical over 9 bases. Germline V gene lookup returns CDR1 SGHAT and CDR2 FQNNGV. The CDR3 runs 14 residues. V lost 5 bases to trimming and J lost 6 bases; unmatched junction nucleotides: 6. The CDR3, as DNA: TGTGCCAGCAGCCTTAGCGGGAGAGCCGATACGCAGTATTTT. It encodes CASSLSGRADTQYF.

The chain combines TRBV5-4 with TRBJ1-4, with TRBD1 identical over 10 bases. From germline, CDR1 is SGHNT and CDR2 YYREEE (reference sequence). This CDR3 spans 15 amino acids. V was clipped by 4 bases and J by 7 bases; unmatched bases: 7. The CDR3 region is CASSDWDRGPEKLFF. The CDR3 DNA reads TGTGCCAGCAGCGACTGGGACAGGGGCCCTGAAAAACTGTTTTTT.